This TCR beta chain was sequenced in a study of graft-versus-host responses after intestinal transplantation. Study as a whole: Recipients underwent multivisceral, liver-intestinal, or isolated intestinal transplants. All recipients were given anti-thymocyte globulin induction, and tacrolimus and steroids were then administered for around three years.

As to this clone: What it binds is unknown.

After removal of 5 bases from V and 2 bases from J, the junction contained 9 bases not matched to a gene. CDR3 size: 15 residues. CDR1 and CDR2 (germline): KGHSH, LQKENI. The assay was immunoSEQ multiplex PCR, and TCRdb's table has in-frame clones only and misses some. The sample holds 95,000 to 150,000 clones; approximately 95% are singletons and the top ten take around 3%. The sample in question was unstimulated CD8+ T cells sorted from spleen or lymph node cells, obtained before intestinal transplant. The TCR was taken from a human donor who received an intestinal transplant. J is TRBJ2-7 and V is TRBV18; 7 bases map to TRBD1. Here the CDR3 reads CASSNTGERTYEQYF. CDR3 DNA sequence: TGTGCCAGCTCAAATACAGGGGAAAGAACCTACGAGCAGTACTTC.